The rows below give T cell receptor beta chains drawn from one sample of a study of cytomegalovirus exposure and HLA in healthy donors. Sequenced by immunoSEQ multiplex PCR; TCRdb stores in-frame clones only, minus some. The table has 150,000 to 200,000 clones, around 80% seen once. Source material: PBMCs. The receptors here all came from a man aged 25 to 40 in good health and CMV-seronegative. The CDR3 runs from the conserved cysteine through the conserved F or W. A D gene is named only where the DNA matches it firmly. Clone size appears in some rows only: once, few, many, or a class for an expanded clone.

clone size,V gene,D gene,J gene,CDR3 DNA,CDR3 protein
NA,TRBV5-4,TRBD2,TRBJ2-1,TGTGCCAGCAGCTCTCCGGGACTAGCGGGAGAAAGCCGAGATGAGCAGTTCTTC,CASSSPGLAGESRDEQFF
once,TRBV19,NA,TRBJ2-3,TGTGCCAGTAGTATGTCAAAGGGGAAAGCAACAGATACGCAGTATTTT,CASSMSKGKATDTQYF
NA,TRBV28,TRBD2,TRBJ2-1,TGTGCCAGCAGTACGGCGGGGGTGAGTTACAATGAGCAGTTCTTC,CASSTAGVSYNEQFF
few,TRBV29-1,NA,TRBJ1-1,TGCAGCGTCCGGAGGACTCGTGAAGCTTTCTTT,CSVRRTREAFF
NA,TRBV6-5,NA,TRBJ2-3,TGTGCCAGCAGTACTACGGGACTTGGTACAGATACGCAGTATTTT,CASSTTGLGTDTQYF
NA,TRBV27,NA,TRBJ2-5,TGTGCCAGCAGTAACACAGTCCAAGAGACCCAGTACTTC,CASSNTVQETQYF
NA,TRBV4-1,NA,TRBJ1-3,TGCGCCAGCAGCCAAGACCTGCCGGGCTCTGGAAACACCATATATTTT,CASSQDLPGSGNTIYF
NA,TRBV7-2,TRBD2,TRBJ2-1,TGTGCCAGCAGCTTAGTGGCTAGCGGTTCCTACAATGAGCAGTTCTTC,CASSLVASGSYNEQFF
NA,TRBV19,TRBD1,TRBJ2-1,TGTGCCAGTAGTATAGTAGGACAGGGGGCAGGTGAGCAGTTCTTC,CASSIVGQGAGEQFF
NA,TRBV7-9,NA,TRBJ2-3,TGTGCCAGCAGCCACCGGACAGTGCCTTCCGGTACGCAGTATTTT,CASSHRTVPSGTQYF
NA,TRBV10-3,TRBD2,TRBJ2-2,TGTGCCATTCAAGGGACTAGCGGAGGCACCGGGGAGCTGTTTTTT,CAIQGTSGGTGELFF
NA,TRBV10-3,TRBD1,TRBJ1-1,TGTGCCATCACGACAGGGTTTGTGGGCACTGAAGCTTTCTTT,CAITTGFVGTEAFF
NA,TRBV10-3,TRBD1,TRBJ1-1,TGTGCCATCAGTGCTCTGGGACAGGGGGTAGAGGAAGCTTTCTTT,CAISALGQGVEEAFF
NA,TRBV6-1,TRBD2,TRBJ2-1,TGTGCCACCATCGACCCGCACCTAGCGGATGAGCAGTTCTTC,CATIDPHLADEQFF
NA,TRBV7-9,NA,TRBJ2-7,TGTGCCAGCAGCCAGGGGGGCGGGATTGTTTTCTACGAGCAGTACTTC,CASSQGGGIVFYEQYF
few,TRBV27,NA,TRBJ2-3,TGTGCCAGCAGTTTCGACGGGAGAGGCACAGATACGCAGTATTTT,CASSFDGRGTDTQYF
NA,TRBV5-6,NA,TRBJ1-5,TGTGCCAGCAGCTTGGTCGGCGGACAGCCCCAGCATTTT,CASSLVGGQPQHF
NA,TRBV5-6,TRBD1,TRBJ2-7,TGTGCCAGCAGACCGGACAGGGGCGCAAAGATCAACGAGCAGTACTTC,CASRPDRGAKINEQYF
NA,TRBV5-3,TRBD2,TRBJ2-7,TGTGCCAGAAGCCCGTTTCGCGGGGGTCTGTTGAGCTACGAGCAGTACTTC,CARSPFRGGLLSYEQYF
NA,TRBV6-5,NA,TRBJ1-1,TGTGCCAGCAGGTACGGCGTTGGCAGGCAGAACACTGAAGCTTTCTTT,CASRYGVGRQNTEAFF
NA,TRBV27,NA,TRBJ1-6,TGTGCCAGCAGCGTGAATCAGGGAAAACCTTCACCCCTCCACTTT,CASSVNQGKPSPLHF
NA,TRBV6-1,TRBD1,TRBJ1-6,TGTGCCAGCAGTGCCCCACAGGGGCCCCTCCAACCTAATTCACCCCTCCACTTT,CASSAPQGPLQPNSPLHF